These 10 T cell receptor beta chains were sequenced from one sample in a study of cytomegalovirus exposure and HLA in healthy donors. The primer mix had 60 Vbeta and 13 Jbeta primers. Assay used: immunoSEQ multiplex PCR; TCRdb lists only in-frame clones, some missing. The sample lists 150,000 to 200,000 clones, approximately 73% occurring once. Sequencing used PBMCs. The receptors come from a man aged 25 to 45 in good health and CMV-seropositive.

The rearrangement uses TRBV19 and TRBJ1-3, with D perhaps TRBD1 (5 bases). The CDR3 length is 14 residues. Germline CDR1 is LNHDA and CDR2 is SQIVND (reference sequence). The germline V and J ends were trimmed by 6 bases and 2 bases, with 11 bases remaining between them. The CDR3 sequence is CASSTQVTGNTIYF. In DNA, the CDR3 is TGTGCCAGTAGCACACAGGTAACTGGAAACACCATATATTTT.

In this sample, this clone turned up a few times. CDR3 in amino acids: CASPKGAGNTIYF. CDR3 sequence (DNA): TGTGCCAGCCCGAAAGGGGCTGGAAACACCATATATTTT. The J gene is TRBJ1-3, the V gene TRBV2; tentative D call: TRBD1 (5 bases). This CDR3 is built from 13 residues. The germline V and J ends were trimmed by 8 bases and 2 bases, with 10 bases remaining between them. Looked up from germline, CDR1 is SNHLY and CDR2 is FYNNEI.

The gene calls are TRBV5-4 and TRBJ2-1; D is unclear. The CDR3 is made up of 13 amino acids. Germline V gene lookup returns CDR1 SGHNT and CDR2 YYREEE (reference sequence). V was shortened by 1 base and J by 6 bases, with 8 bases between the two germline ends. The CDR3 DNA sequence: TGTGCCAGCAGCTTGATGGAGCTCAATGAGCAGTTCTTC. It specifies CASSLMELNEQFF.

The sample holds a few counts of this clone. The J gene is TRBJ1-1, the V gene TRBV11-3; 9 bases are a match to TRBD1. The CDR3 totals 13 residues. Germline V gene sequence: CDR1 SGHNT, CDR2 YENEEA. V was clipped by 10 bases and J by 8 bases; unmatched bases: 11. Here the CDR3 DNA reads TGTGCCACTGGCCGGGACAGGGACTCCGAAGCTTTCTTT. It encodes CATGRDRDSEAFF.

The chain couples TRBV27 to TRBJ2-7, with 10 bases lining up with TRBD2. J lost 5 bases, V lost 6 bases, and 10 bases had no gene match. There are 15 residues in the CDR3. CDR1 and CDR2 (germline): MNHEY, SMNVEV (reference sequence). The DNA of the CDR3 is TGTGCCAGCAGGCCACTAGCGGGAATCGGGGACGAGCAGTACTTC. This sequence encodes CASRPLAGIGDEQYF.

CDR3 sequence (DNA): TGTGCCTGGAGTAGAGGGGAGGATCAGCCCCAGCATTTT. Translation: CAWSRGEDQPQHF. The V call is TRBV30, the J call TRBJ1-5; D is possibly TRBD1 (5 bases). Germline CDR1 and CDR2: GTSNPN and SVGIG (reference sequence). V lost 2 bases, J lost 5 bases, and 10 bases lay in between. The CDR3 runs 13 residues.

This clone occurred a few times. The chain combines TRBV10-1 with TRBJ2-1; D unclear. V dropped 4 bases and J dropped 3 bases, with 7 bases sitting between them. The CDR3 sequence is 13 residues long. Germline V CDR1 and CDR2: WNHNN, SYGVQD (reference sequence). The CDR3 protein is CASSAGFYNEQFF. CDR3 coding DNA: TGCGCCAGCAGTGCTGGCTTCTACAATGAGCAGTTCTTC.

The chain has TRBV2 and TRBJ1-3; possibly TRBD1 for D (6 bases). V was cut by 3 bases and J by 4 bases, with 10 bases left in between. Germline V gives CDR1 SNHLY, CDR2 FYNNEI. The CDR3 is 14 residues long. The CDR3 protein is CASSEQGQGNTIYF. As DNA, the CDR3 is TGTGCCAGCAGTGAGCAGGGGCAGGGAAACACCATATATTTT.

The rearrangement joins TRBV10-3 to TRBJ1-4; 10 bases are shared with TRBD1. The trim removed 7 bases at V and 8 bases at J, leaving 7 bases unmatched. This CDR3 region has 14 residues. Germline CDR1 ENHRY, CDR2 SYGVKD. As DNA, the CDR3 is TGTGCCATCATTCGAGGGACAGGGGACGAAAAACTGTTTTTT. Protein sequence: CAIIRGTGDEKLFF.

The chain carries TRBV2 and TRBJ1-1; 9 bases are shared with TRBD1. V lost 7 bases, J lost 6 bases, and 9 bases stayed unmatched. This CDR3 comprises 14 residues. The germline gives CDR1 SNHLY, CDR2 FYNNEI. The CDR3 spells CASNSYRGLAEAFF. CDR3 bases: TGTGCCAGCAATTCCTACAGGGGGCTGGCTGAAGCTTTCTTT.